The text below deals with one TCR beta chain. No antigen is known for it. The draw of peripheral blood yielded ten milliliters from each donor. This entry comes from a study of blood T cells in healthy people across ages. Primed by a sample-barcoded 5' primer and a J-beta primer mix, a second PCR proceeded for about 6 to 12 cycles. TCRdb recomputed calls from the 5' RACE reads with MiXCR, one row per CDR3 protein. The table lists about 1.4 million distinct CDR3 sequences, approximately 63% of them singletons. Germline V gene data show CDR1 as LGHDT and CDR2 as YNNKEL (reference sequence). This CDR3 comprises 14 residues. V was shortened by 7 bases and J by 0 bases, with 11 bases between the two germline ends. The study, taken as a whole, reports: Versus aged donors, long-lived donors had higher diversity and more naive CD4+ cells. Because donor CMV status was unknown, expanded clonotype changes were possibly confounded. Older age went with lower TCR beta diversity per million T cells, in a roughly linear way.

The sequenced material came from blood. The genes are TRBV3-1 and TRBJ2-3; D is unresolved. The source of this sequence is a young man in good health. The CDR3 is CASTRQPSTDTQYF. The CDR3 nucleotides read TGTGCCAGCACCCGACAACCTAGCACAGATACGCAGTATTTT.